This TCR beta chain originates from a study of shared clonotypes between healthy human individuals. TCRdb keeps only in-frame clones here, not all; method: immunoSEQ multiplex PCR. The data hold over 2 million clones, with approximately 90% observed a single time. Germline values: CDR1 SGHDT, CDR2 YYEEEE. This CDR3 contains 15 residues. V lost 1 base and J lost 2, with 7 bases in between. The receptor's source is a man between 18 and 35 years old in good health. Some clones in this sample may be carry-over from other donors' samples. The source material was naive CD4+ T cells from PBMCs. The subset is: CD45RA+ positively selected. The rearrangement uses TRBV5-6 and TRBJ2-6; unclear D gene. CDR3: CASSLRTAGANVLTF. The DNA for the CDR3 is TGTGCCAGCAGCTTGAGAACCGCTGGGGCCAACGTCCTGACTTTC.